The sequence of this TCR beta chain was determined in a study of T cell responses to AZD1222 COVID-19 vaccine. Assay used: immunoSEQ multiplex PCR; TCRdb lists only in-frame clones, some missing. This sample has 120,000 or so clones, with roughly nine tenths found just once. This CDR3 is 13 amino acids long. Trimming left V 3 bases short and J 6 bases short, with 11 bases between. This chain links TRBV12-3 or TRBV12-4 with TRBJ1-1; D not resolved. This receptor was obtained from an adult in good health. The sequenced sample was peripheral blood, obtained on day 0 of AZD1222 vaccination. The CDR3 protein is CASSFTTVAEAFF. The CDR3 DNA is TGTGCCAGCAGTTTTACGACCGTGGCTGAAGCTTTCTTT.